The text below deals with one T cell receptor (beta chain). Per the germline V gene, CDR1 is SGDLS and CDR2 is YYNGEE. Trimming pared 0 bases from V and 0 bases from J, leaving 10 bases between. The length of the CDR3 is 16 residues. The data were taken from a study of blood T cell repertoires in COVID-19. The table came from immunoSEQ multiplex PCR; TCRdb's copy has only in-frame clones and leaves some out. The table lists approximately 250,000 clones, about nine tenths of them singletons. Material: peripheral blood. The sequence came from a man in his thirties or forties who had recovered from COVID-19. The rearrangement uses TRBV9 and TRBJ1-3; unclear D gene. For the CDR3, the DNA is TGTGCCAGCAGCGTAGGTCGGTCCAACTCTGGAAACACCATATATTTT. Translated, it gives CASSVGRSNSGNTIYF. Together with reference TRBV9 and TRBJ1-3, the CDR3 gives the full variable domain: DSGVTQTPKHLITATGQRVTLRCSPRSGDLSVYWYQQSLDQGLQFLIQYYNGEERAKGNILERFSAQQFPDLHSELNLSSLELGDSALYFCASSVGRSNSGNTIYFGEGSWLTVV.